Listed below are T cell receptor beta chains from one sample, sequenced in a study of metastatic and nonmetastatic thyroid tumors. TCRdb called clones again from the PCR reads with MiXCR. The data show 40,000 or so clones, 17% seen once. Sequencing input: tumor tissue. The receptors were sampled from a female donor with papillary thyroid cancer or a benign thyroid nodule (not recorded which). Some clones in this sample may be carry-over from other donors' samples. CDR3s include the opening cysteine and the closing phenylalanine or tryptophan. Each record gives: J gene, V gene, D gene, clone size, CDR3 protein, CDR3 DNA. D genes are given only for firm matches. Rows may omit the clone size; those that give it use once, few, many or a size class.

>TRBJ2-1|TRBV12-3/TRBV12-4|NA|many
CASSSSSSYNEQFF
TGTGCCAGCAGTTCTTCTAGCTCCTACAATGAGCAGTTCTTC
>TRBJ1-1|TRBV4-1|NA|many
CASSVVLGRPGTPDTEAFF
TGCGCCAGCAGCGTTGTCTTAGGGAGACCAGGGACCCCGGACACTGAAGCTTTCTTT
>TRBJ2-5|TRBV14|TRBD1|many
CASSQDRGLYQETQYF
TGTGCCAGCAGCCAGGACAGGGGACTGTACCAAGAGACCCAGTACTTC
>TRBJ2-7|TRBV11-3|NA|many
CASLSSNTYEQYF
TGTGCCAGCTTAAGTTCGAATACCTACGAGCAGTACTTC
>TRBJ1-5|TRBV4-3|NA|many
CASSQAIYSNQPQHF
TGCGCCAGCAGCCAGGCCATATATAGCAATCAGCCCCAGCATTTT
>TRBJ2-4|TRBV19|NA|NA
CASSPSMGTYLRAKNIQYF
TGTGCCAGTAGTCCATCAATGGGGACCTACCTCAGGGCCAAAAACATTCAGTACTTC
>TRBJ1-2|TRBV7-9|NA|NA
CASSLAVDVYTF
TGTGCCAGCAGCTTAGCTGTCGATGTCTACACCTTC
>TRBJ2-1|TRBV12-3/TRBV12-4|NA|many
CASSFSGVGEQFF
TGTGCCAGCAGTTTTTCTGGGGTGGGGGAGCAGTTCTTC
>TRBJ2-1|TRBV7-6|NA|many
CASSLPRRSSYNEQFF
TGTGCCAGCAGCTTACCCAGGAGGAGCTCCTACAATGAGCAGTTCTTC
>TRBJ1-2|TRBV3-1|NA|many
CASSQSIGGEVGGYTF
TGTGCCAGCAGCCAATCTATCGGGGGTGAGGTTGGTGGCTACACCTTC
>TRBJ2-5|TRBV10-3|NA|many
CAISVRETQYF
TGTGCCATCAGTGTCCGAGAGACCCAGTACTTC
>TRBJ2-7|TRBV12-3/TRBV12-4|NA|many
CASSRGTPPEQYF
TGTGCCAGCAGTAGGGGGACTCCTCCCGAGCAGTACTTC
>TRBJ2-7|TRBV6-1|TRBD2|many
CASSQGLANEQYF
TGTGCCAGCAGTCAGGGACTAGCCAACGAGCAGTACTTC
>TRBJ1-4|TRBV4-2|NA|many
CASSPAQGTNEKLFF
TGTGCCAGCAGCCCCGCCCAAGGGACTAATGAAAAACTGTTTTTT
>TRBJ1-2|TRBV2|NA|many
CATTIIRGGYTF
TGTGCCACCACGATCATTCGCGGCGGCTACACCTTC
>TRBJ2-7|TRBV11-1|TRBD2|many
CASSLGSTSGRDEQYF
TGTGCCAGCAGCTTAGGGTCTACTAGCGGGAGGGACGAGCAGTACTTC
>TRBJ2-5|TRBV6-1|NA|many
CASSPDDVKTQYF
TGTGCCAGCAGCCCAGACGATGTGAAGACCCAGTACTTC
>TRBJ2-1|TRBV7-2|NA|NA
CTSSSEYNEQFF
TGTACCAGCAGCTCAGAGTACAATGAGCAGTTCTTC
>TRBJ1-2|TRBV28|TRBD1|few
CASTEIISTGARANYGYTF
TGTGCCAGCACCGAAATTATCTCGACAGGGGCTAGAGCTAACTATGGCTACACCTTC
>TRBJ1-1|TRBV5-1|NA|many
CASSATTGDTEAFF
TGCGCCAGCAGCGCAACTACCGGGGACACTGAAGCTTTCTTT
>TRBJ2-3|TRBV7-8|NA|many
CASSLMVRTSTDTQYF
TGTGCCAGCAGCTTAATGGTCCGGACTAGCACAGATACGCAGTATTTT
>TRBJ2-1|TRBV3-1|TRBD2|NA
CASSQDWSGGYNERFF
TGTGCCAGCAGCCAAGATTGGAGCGGGGGGTACAATGAGCGGTTCTTC
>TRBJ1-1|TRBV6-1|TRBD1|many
CASAVRDRENTEAFF
TGTGCCTCCGCGGTTCGGGACAGGGAGAACACTGAAGCTTTCTTT
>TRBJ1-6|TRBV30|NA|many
CAWTSGGRNSPLHF
TGTGCCTGGACCTCGGGTGGCAGAAATTCACCCCTCCACTTT
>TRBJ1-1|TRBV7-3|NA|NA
CASSPGISNTGAFF
TGTGCCAGCAGCCCGGGAATCTCGAACACTGGAGCTTTCTTT
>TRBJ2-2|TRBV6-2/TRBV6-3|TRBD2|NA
CALNGVGTSGSKYTGDLFF
TGTGCCTTAAACGGAGTCGGGACTAGCGGGAGTAAGTACACCGGGGATCTGTTTTTT
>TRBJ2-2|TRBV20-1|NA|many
CSLARANTGELFF
TGCAGTCTGGCCCGGGCGAACACCGGGGAGCTGTTTTTT
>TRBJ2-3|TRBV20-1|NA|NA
CSAREGTSSTYSQYF
TGCAGTGCTAGAGAAGGCACCTCTAGCACATATTCGCAGTATTTT
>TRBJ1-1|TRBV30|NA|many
CAWNSRSLHTEAFF
TGTGCCTGGAATAGCAGGAGTCTTCACACTGAAGCTTTCTTT
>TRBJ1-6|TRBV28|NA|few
CASFRTGPLNSPLHF
TGTGCCAGTTTCCGGACGGGGCCCCTTAATTCACCCCTCCACTTT
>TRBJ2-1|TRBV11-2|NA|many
CASSLDQMRNEQFF
TGTGCCAGCAGCTTAGATCAAATGCGAAATGAGCAGTTCTTC
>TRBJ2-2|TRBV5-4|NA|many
CASSLAEPNTGELFF
TGTGCCAGCAGCTTGGCCGAGCCGAACACCGGGGAGCTGTTTTTT
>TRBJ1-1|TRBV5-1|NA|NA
CASSLDGGSNTEAFF
TGCGCCAGCAGTTTGGACGGGGGCAGTAACACTGAAGCTTTCTTT
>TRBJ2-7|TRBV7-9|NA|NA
CASSLSGSYEQYF
TGTGCCAGCAGCTTATCAGGGTCCTACGAGCAGTACTTC
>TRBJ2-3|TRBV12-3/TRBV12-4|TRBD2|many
CASTEGLASTDTQYF
TGTGCCAGCACCGAGGGACTAGCGAGCACAGATACGCAGTATTTT
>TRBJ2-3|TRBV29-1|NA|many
CSARTDTQYF
TGCAGCGCACGCACAGATACGCAGTATTTT
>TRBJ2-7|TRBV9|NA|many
CASSVGWGSYEQYF
TGTGCCAGCAGCGTAGGCTGGGGTTCCTACGAGCAGTACTTC
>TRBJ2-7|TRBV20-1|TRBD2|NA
CSASLGLSGAYEQYF
TGCAGTGCTAGCTTGGGACTATCGGGGGCCTACGAGCAGTACTTC
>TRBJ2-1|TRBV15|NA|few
CATGRVRYSYNEQFF
TGTGCCACCGGCAGGGTCAGATACTCCTACAATGAGCAGTTCTTC
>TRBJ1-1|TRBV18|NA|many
CASSPPGSSDTEAFF
TGTGCCAGCTCACCACCAGGTAGTTCGGACACTGAAGCTTTCTTT
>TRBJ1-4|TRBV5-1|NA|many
CASSLGNREKLFF
TGCGCCAGCAGCTTGGGTAATAGGGAAAAACTGTTTTTT
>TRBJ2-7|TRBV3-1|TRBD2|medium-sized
CASSGGGYEQYF
TGTGCCAGCAGCGGGGGGGGGTACGAGCAGTACTTC